This T cell receptor beta chain came from a study of STAT5B mutations in CD4+ large granular lymphocyte leukemia. The wider study: The CDR3 'QG' motif was associated with a particular HLA allele among healthy donors.

To note about this clone: As yet, its antigen is unknown.

Measured with immunoSEQ multiplex PCR; TCRdb has only the in-frame clones, and not every one. Here the sample spans tens of thousands of clones, around 81% being singletons. Findings and limits, study-wide: 25% of private leukemic clonotypes occurred rarely in other patients' non-leukemic repertoires.

The sequence was obtained from a human donor in good health. The specimen sequenced was CD4+ T cells from blood buffy coats.

Here the CDR3 reads CASSLRVSTEAFF. CDR3 coding DNA: TGTGCCAGCAGCTTGAGGGTCTCCACTGAAGCTTTCTTT. The chain carries TRBV27 and TRBJ1-1; D unclear. V gave up 6 bases and J gave up 4 bases, with 12 bases separating them. Germline CDR1 is MNHEY and CDR2 is SMNVEV (reference sequence). CDR3 length: 13 amino acids.